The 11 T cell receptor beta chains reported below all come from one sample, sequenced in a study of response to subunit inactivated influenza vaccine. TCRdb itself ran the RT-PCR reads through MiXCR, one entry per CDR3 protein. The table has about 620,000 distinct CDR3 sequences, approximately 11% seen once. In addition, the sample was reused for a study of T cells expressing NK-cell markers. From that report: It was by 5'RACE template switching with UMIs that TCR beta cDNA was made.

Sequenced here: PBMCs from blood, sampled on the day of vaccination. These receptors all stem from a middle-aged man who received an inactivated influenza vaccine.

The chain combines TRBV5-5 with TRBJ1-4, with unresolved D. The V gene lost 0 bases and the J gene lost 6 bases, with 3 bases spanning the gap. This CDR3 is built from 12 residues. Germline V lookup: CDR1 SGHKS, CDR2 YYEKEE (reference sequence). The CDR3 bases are TGTGCCAGCAGCTTGGAGCATGAAAAACTGTTTTTT. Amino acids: CASSLEHEKLFF.

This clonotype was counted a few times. CDR3 DNA: TGCAGCGCGGCCGGGGGATGGGGCAATGAGCAGTTCTTC. Its protein is CSAAGGWGNEQFF. The V call is TRBV29-1, the J call TRBJ2-1, with a possible D match to TRBD2 (6 bases). V lost 7 bases and J 6 bases, leaving 16 bases between the germline ends. The germline V gene has CDR1 SQVTM and CDR2 ANQGSEA. The CDR3 length is 13 residues.

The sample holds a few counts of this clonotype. The CDR3 sequence is CASKFPGTNYGYTF. As DNA, the CDR3 is TGTGCCAGCAAGTTCCCGGGAACTAACTATGGCTACACCTTC. This chain uses TRBV6-2 or TRBV6-3 with TRBJ1-2; D is unclear. This CDR3 region has 14 residues. Germline CDR1 and CDR2: MNHEY and SVGEGT. Trimming removed 7 bases from V and 0 bases from J, with 12 bases in between.

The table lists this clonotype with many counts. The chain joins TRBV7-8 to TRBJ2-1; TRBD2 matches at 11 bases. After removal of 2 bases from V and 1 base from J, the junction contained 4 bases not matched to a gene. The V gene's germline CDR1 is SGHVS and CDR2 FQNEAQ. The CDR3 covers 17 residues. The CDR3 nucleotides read TGTGCCAGCAGCTTAACCGCTAGCGGGAGGTCCTACAATGAGCAGTTCTTC. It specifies CASSLTASGRSYNEQFF.

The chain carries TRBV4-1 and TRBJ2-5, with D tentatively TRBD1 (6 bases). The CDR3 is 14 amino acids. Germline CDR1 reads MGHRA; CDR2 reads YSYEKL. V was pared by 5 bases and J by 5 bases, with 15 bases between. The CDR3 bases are TGCGCCAGCAGCTCAGGGGCGGTCGGGGAGACCCAGTACTTC. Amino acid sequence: CASSSGAVGETQYF.

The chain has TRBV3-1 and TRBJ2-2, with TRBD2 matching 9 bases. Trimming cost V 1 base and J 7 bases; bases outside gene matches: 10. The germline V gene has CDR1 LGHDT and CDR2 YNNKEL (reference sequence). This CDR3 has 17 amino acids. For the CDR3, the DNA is TGTGCCAGCAGCCAAGCTCACGGCGGGAGGGCGAGCGGGGAGCTGTTTTTT. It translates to CASSQAHGGRASGELFF.

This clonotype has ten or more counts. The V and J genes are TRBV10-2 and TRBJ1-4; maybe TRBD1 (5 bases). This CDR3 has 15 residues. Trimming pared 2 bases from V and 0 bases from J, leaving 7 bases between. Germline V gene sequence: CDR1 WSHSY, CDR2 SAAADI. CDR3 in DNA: TGCGCCAGCAGTGAGCTGGGGGCAACTAATGAAAAACTGTTTTTT. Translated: CASSELGATNEKLFF.

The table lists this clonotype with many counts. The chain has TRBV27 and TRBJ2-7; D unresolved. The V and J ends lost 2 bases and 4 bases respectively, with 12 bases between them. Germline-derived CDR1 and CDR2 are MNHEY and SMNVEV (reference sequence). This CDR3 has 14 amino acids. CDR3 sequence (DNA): TGTGCCAGCAGTTTAAGTGTAGCCGGGTACGAGCAGTACTTC. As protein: CASSLSVAGYEQYF.

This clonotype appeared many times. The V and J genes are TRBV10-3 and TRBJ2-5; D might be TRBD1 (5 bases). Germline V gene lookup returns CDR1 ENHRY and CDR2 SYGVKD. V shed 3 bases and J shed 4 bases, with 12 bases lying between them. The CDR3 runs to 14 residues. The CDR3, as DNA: TGTGCCATCAGTGATGGTAGTAGGGGAGAGACCCAGTACTTC. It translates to CAISDGSRGETQYF.

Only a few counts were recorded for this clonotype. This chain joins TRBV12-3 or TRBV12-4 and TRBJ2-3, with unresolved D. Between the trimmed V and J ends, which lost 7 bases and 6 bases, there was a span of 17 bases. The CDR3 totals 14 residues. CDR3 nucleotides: TGTGCCAGCACCATGGGGTCCTTGGGTGATACGCAGTATTTT. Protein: CASTMGSLGDTQYF.

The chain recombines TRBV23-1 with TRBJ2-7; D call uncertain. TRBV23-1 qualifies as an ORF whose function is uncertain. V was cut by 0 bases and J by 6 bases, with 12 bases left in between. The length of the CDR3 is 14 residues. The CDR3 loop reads CASSQSRKGSEQYF. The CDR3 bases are TGCGCCAGCAGTCAATCGCGTAAAGGGTCCGAGCAGTACTTC.